This is a list of T cell receptor beta chains from one sample in a study of cytomegalovirus exposure and HLA in healthy donors. Clones were sequenced by immunoSEQ multiplex PCR, and TCRdb holds only the in-frame ones, with some missing. The top ten clones hold 1.3% of a sample with some 190,000 clones, over 80% of them seen once. Sequences were obtained from PBMCs. These receptors all stem from a man aged 25-45 years in good health and CMV-seronegative. Both conserved end residues are part of each CDR3. The order of the fields is J gene, D gene, clone size, V gene, CDR3 DNA, CDR3 protein. The D gene is left open where the match is weak. Clone size is given for some rows only: seen once, a few or many times, or a class if the clone is expanded.

>TRBJ2-7|TRBD1|NA|TRBV5-1
TGCGCCAGCAGCTTCTGGACAGGAGGAGGCTACGAGCAGTACTTC
CASSFWTGGGYEQYF
>TRBJ2-2|TRBD2|NA|TRBV18
TGTGCCAGCTCACCAACTAGCGGGAGTGCCACCAGTTCGAACACCGGGGAGCTGTTTTTT
CASSPTSGSATSSNTGELFF
>TRBJ1-1|NA|once|TRBV19
TGTGCCAGTTCCCAGGCAAACACTGAAGCTTTCTTT
CASSQANTEAFF
>TRBJ1-6|NA|NA|TRBV9
TGTGCCAGCAGCGTGGACTCAACGCCGAGCTCCTATAATTCACCCCTCCACTTT
CASSVDSTPSSYNSPLHF
>TRBJ2-2|NA|few|TRBV4-1
TGCGCCAGCAGCCAAGTATCCGGGGAGCTGTTTTTT
CASSQVSGELFF
>TRBJ1-6|TRBD1|NA|TRBV27
TGTGCCAGCAGTTTAAACAGGGGTAATTCACCCCTCCACTTT
CASSLNRGNSPLHF
>TRBJ2-2|TRBD1|NA|TRBV9
TGTGCCAGCAGCTTCCGGGACAGGGTATTGGGAGTTAACACCGGGGAGCTGTTTTTT
CASSFRDRVLGVNTGELFF
>TRBJ2-1|TRBD1|NA|TRBV5-4
TGTGCCAGCAGCCGAGGGGACAGGGCTTACAATGAGCAGTTCTTC
CASSRGDRAYNEQFF
>TRBJ2-1|TRBD2|NA|TRBV15
TGTGCCACCAGCAGAGGGCGCAGTCTAGCGGGGGTTTATGAGCAGTTCTTC
CATSRGRSLAGVYEQFF
>TRBJ2-7|NA|NA|TRBV28
TGTGCCAGCAGGGCGAATGGAGCAGGGAAATCAAACGAGCAGTACTTC
CASRANGAGKSNEQYF
>TRBJ1-1|NA|NA|TRBV28
TGTGCCAGCAGTTTATACAGGGACACTGAAGCTTTCTTT
CASSLYRDTEAFF
>TRBJ1-6|NA|NA|TRBV6-5
TGTGCCAGCAGTCCGTTCGGGAATTATAATTCACCCCTCCACTTT
CASSPFGNYNSPLHF
>TRBJ2-3|NA|few|TRBV29-1
TGCAGCGTTGAAGCCGGGGGCACAGATACGCAGTATTTT
CSVEAGGTDTQYF
>TRBJ1-2|TRBD1|NA|TRBV19
TGTGCCAGTAGTGCGACAGGGTACTATGGCTACACCTTC
CASSATGYYGYTF
>TRBJ1-6|NA|NA|TRBV19
TGTGCCAGTAGTTCGGGAGGGAGTTCACCCCTCCACTTT
CASSSGGSSPLHF
>TRBJ1-5|NA|few|TRBV4-2
TGTGCCAGCAGCCAAGGACCCACCGGGAGCAATCAGCCCCAGCATTTT
CASSQGPTGSNQPQHF